Listed below are T cell receptor beta chains from one sample, sequenced in a study of blood T cells in healthy people across ages. TCRdb re-called the 5' RACE reads with MiXCR, one entry per CDR3 protein. Of about 1.6 million distinct CDR3 sequences in the sample, roughly 32% were seen once. The sequencing sample was made of blood. The receptors derive from a woman younger than 45 in good health. Each CDR3 is given with its conserved first and last residue. Each record gives: clone size, V gene, D gene, J gene, CDR3 protein, CDR3 DNA. The D gene is left open where the match is weak. Expanded clones are given a class, and other clones once, few, many or no size at all.

clone_size: NA; v_call: TRBV28; d_call: TRBD1; j_call: TRBJ1-2; cdr3_aa: CASSSTGEWVGYTF; cdr3_nt: TGTGCCAGCAGTTCGACAGGGGAATGGGTTGGCTACACCTTC
clone_size: NA; v_call: TRBV29-1; d_call: NA; j_call: TRBJ2-5; cdr3_aa: CSVAVSKETQYF; cdr3_nt: TGCAGCGTTGCGGTGTCGAAAGAGACCCAGTACTTC
clone_size: NA; v_call: TRBV5-6; d_call: NA; j_call: TRBJ2-1; cdr3_aa: CASSEWGYNEQFF; cdr3_nt: TGTGCCAGCAGCGAGTGGGGGTACAATGAGCAGTTCTTC
clone_size: NA; v_call: TRBV3-1; d_call: NA; j_call: TRBJ1-1; cdr3_aa: CASSPSGSGTEAFF; cdr3_nt: TGTGCCAGCAGCCCAAGTGGGAGTGGCACTGAAGCTTTCTTT
clone_size: NA; v_call: TRBV5-1; d_call: NA; j_call: TRBJ1-2; cdr3_aa: CASSSDRPVYGYTF; cdr3_nt: TGCGCCAGCAGCTCGGACCGTCCAGTCTATGGCTACACCTTC
clone_size: NA; v_call: TRBV20-1; d_call: TRBD2; j_call: TRBJ2-3; cdr3_aa: CSARDRPTSVSTDTQYF; cdr3_nt: TGCAGTGCTAGGGATCGTCCCACTAGCGTCAGCACAGATACGCAGTATTTT
clone_size: NA; v_call: TRBV15; d_call: TRBD1; j_call: TRBJ1-1; cdr3_aa: CATSLGQWNTEAFF; cdr3_nt: TGTGCCACCAGCCTGGGACAGTGGAACACTGAAGCTTTCTTT
clone_size: NA; v_call: TRBV7-6; d_call: NA; j_call: TRBJ2-7; cdr3_aa: CASSPLSSGASYEQYF; cdr3_nt: TGTGCCAGCAGCCCCCTTTCGAGTGGGGCCTCCTACGAGCAGTACTTC
clone_size: few; v_call: TRBV12-3/TRBV12-4; d_call: NA; j_call: TRBJ1-6; cdr3_aa: CASSLAGGSNSPLHF; cdr3_nt: TGTGCCAGCAGTTTAGCGGGGGGCTCTAATTCACCCCTCCACTTT
clone_size: NA; v_call: TRBV27; d_call: TRBD1; j_call: TRBJ1-3; cdr3_aa: CASSNTGQGADTIYF; cdr3_nt: TGTGCCAGCAGTAATACGGGACAGGGGGCGGACACCATATATTTT
clone_size: NA; v_call: TRBV7-3; d_call: NA; j_call: TRBJ2-5; cdr3_aa: CASSLGGPKETQYF; cdr3_nt: TGTGCCAGCAGCTTAGGGGGGCCGAAGGAGACCCAGTACTTC
clone_size: many; v_call: TRBV27; d_call: NA; j_call: TRBJ2-7; cdr3_aa: CASSPLAHSYEQYF; cdr3_nt: TGTGCCAGCAGCCCCCTAGCGCACTCCTACGAGCAGTACTTC
clone_size: few; v_call: TRBV20-1; d_call: NA; j_call: TRBJ2-5; cdr3_aa: CSAQVPKGLGGGETQYF; cdr3_nt: TGCAGTGCTCAGGTTCCGAAGGGGCTAGGAGGGGGAGAGACCCAGTACTTC
clone_size: few; v_call: TRBV4-1; d_call: NA; j_call: TRBJ1-2; cdr3_aa: CASSQEENRQTDYGYTF; cdr3_nt: TGCGCCAGCAGCCAAGAGGAGAACAGGCAAACGGACTATGGCTACACCTTC
clone_size: few; v_call: TRBV12-3/TRBV12-4; d_call: TRBD2; j_call: TRBJ2-1; cdr3_aa: CASTIAGVAYNEQFF; cdr3_nt: TGTGCCAGCACCATAGCGGGCGTGGCATACAATGAGCAGTTCTTC
clone_size: NA; v_call: TRBV6-1; d_call: NA; j_call: TRBJ2-7; cdr3_aa: CASSERARAEQYF; cdr3_nt: TGTGCCAGCAGTGAACGCGCCAGGGCAGAGCAGTACTTC